Reported below is one TCR beta chain. Its antigen remains unknown. This sample was included in a study of cytomegalovirus exposure and HLA in healthy donors. General study results and limits: In a later analysis, HLA-C alleles had the fewest associated TCRs, DRB1 alleles the most.

The V segment lost 6 bases and the J segment 4 bases; nucleotides outside the gene matches: 7. Germline values: CDR1 MNHNY, CDR2 SVGAGI (reference sequence). This CDR3 has 15 amino acids. The PCR had 60 Vbeta and 13 Jbeta primers. Only in-frame clones appear in the TCRdb table, and some are missing; sequencing was by immunoSEQ multiplex PCR. Of about 110,000 clones listed, more than 65% were seen once; the top ten hold about 6.6%. This chain uses TRBV6-6 with TRBJ1-3, with 9 bases lining up with TRBD1. This TCR was recovered from a man aged 25 to 40 in good health and CMV-seropositive. Sequences were obtained from PBMCs. CDR3 bases: TGTGCCAGCAGCTCGGCCGGGACAGGGGGAAACACCATATATTTT. Residues: CASSSAGTGGNTIYF.